The sequence of this T cell receptor (beta chain) was determined in a study of blood T cell repertoires in COVID-19. Germline lookup yields CDR1 LNHDA and CDR2 SQIVND (reference sequence). The CDR3 consists of 16 residues. J was trimmed by 5 bases and V by 6 bases; bases with no gene match: 9. The cohort comprised adults aged roughly 18 to 90 years residing in about 25 US areas. Sequencing used immunoSEQ multiplex PCR; TCRdb keeps in-frame clones, though not all of them. The table records some 260,000 clones, over 80% of them present only once. Material for sequencing was PBMCs or T cells enriched from blood (not recorded which). The TCR sequence derives from a woman aged 18-35 years who had recovered from COVID-19. V and J are TRBV19 and TRBJ2-1, with 11 bases fitting TRBD1. In DNA, the CDR3 is TGTGCCAGTAGCCAATGGCGGGACAGGGGGAACAATGAGCAGTTCTTC. Protein: CASSQWRDRGNNEQFF.